This T cell receptor (beta chain) was retrieved from a study of blood T cells in healthy people across ages. The germline V and J ends were trimmed by 4 bases and 3 bases, with 13 bases remaining between them. Germline CDR1 reads MGHRA; CDR2 reads YSYEKL. The CDR3 spans 14 residues. With a J-beta primer mix and a sample-barcoded 5' primer, a second PCR ran 7 to 11 cycles. TCRdb ran MiXCR on the 5' RACE reads and lists one entry per CDR3 protein. This table holds some 930,000 distinct CDR3 sequences, roughly 28% found once. These records were also assigned to another study, of T cells of mothers and their children.

J is TRBJ2-7 and V is TRBV4-1, with D tentatively TRBD1 (5 bases). The specimen was blood. The receptor comes from a woman aged 40-49 years in good health. Here the CDR3 DNA reads TGCGCCAGCAGCCTTAGAGACAGTTGCTACGAGCAGTACTTC. Protein product: CASSLRDSCYEQYF.